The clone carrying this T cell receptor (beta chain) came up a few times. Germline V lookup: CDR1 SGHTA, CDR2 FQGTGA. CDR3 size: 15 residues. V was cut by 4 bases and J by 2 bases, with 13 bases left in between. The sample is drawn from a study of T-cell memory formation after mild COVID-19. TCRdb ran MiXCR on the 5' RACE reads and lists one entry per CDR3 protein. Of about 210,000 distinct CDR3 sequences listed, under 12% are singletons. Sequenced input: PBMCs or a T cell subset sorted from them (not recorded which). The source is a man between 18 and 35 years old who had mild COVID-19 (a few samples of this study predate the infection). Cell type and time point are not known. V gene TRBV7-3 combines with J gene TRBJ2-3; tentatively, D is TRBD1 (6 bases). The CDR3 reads CASSSIGQPTDTQYF. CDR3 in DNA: TGTGCCAGCAGCTCTATTGGACAGCCCACAGATACGCAGTATTTT.